This T cell receptor (beta chain) was identified in a study (dated by TCRdb to 2012 to 2014). The CDR3, from cysteine to phenylalanine, totals 16 residues. Only the CDR3 part of the read is kept: 48 bases, read in frame from the first base. V has 4 bases trimmed and J has 4 bases trimmed; junction bases matching no gene number 9. CDR1 and CDR2, looked up from the germline V gene, are LGHNA and YSLEER. The sample holds a few counts of this clonotype. Its antigen is currently not known. The input lacks base qualities; no much larger clone sits a single base away. The instrument given in TCRdb is Illumina Genome Analyzer IIx. Using fastp at Q25 and MiXCR, TCRdb reprocessed the public reads and kept productive beta chains. Duplicate CDR3 protein sequences are folded into a single record with the most common DNA and genes. In this sample the table shows around 15,000 distinct CDR3 sequences, approximately 30% of which occur a single time. The ten largest account for roughly 16% of the sample.

The sample taken for sequencing was blood. The TCR sequence derives from a human donor. Recombination linked TRBV4-3 to TRBJ1-2, with 10 central nucleotides matching TRBD1. At the DNA level, the sequence is TGCGCCAGCAGCCCAGGGGAGGACAGGGGGGCCTATGGCTACACCTTC. Translated, this is CASSPGEDRGAYGYTF.